This TCR beta chain was recorded in a study of cytomegalovirus exposure and HLA in healthy donors. Study-wide context: An earlier analysis identified 120 million or so unique TCR beta sequences in some 180 million T cells.

Points from the study as a whole: Specificity for CMV antigens was confirmed in vitro for a few of the CMV-associated chains. Sequencing depth roughly uniform across donors was assumed in presence/absence analyses.

Worth noting for this clone: Its matching antigen is unknown.

Germline CDR1 reads MDHEN; CDR2 reads SYDVKM. CDR3 size: 17 residues. V lost 0 bases, J lost 0 bases, and 11 bases lay in between. PCR primers comprised 60 Vbeta and 13 Jbeta primers. The repertoire was sequenced with immunoSEQ multiplex PCR; TCRdb's copy has only in-frame clones and lacks some. Among over 50,000 clones listed, just under 85% were seen once. Sequencing was done on a sample of PBMCs. The receptor was derived from a man aged 35-49 years in good health and CMV-seronegative. The chain joins TRBV28 to TRBJ1-4; D possibly corresponds to TRBD1 (5 bases). In nucleotides, the CDR3 is TGTGCCAGCAGTTTATGGACAGCCGGGTCAACTAATGAAAAACTGTTTTTT. This gives the protein CASSLWTAGSTNEKLFF.